The rows below give T cell receptor beta chains drawn from one sample of a study of blood T cell repertoires in COVID-19. Measured with immunoSEQ multiplex PCR; TCRdb has only the in-frame clones, and not every one. This sample has roughly 170,000 clones; around 90% occur once, and the top ten carry approximately 24%. Sequenced material: peripheral blood. The receptors stem from a man in his 60s with acute or convalescent COVID-19. Both conserved end residues are part of each CDR3.

cdr3_aa	v_call
CASSQAPYPLAGVGNEQFF	TRBV3-1/TRBV3-2
CASRPDSYGYTF	TRBV2
CASRTPGEGNSYEQYF	TRBV27
CASSLGWDRGKKLFF	TRBV11-3
CASSRGQGAGNTIYF	TRBV4-2
CASSLLGGNEQFF	TRBV3-1/TRBV3-2
CASSLRTGGQPQHF	TRBV7-2
CATSDLGLAEQETQYF	TRBV24-1
CASSLMVSYGEGYTF	TRBV9
CASSFPGGIEAFF	TRBV27
CASRRQLGNSPLHF	TRBV3-1/TRBV3-2
CASRGGLRAVHEQYF	TRBV6-5
CASSLAFGTQYF	TRBV11-2
CAALLEGASYEQYF	TRBV24-1
CAIRRDSMNTEAFF	TRBV10-3
CASSYPRGNPPNEQFF	TRBV21-1
CASSLRQGMNTEAFF	TRBV27
CAWSRQANNSPLHF	TRBV30
CASSLNLGNTIYF	TRBV7-2
CASCELGRYGYTF	TRBV6-5
CASKWDIWDTEAFF	TRBV7-8
CASSQDLRSRAGELFF	TRBV4-2
CASSSAGAYNEQFF	TRBV6-5
CASRPTGGTGYTF	TRBV6-5
CATHNGGRITEAFF	TRBV6-5
CASSPGGQGGFYGYTF	TRBV5-1
CASSLMGQGSTEAFF	TRBV5-1
CASSKAYRQGNSPLHF	TRBV21-1
CATSDLGTGAEGQFF	TRBV24-1
CASSFGLAASHEQFF	TRBV7-6
CASSLARVGGTNEKLFF	TRBV5-5
CASSDRDRGSNGYTF	TRBV6-1
CASSLGQATNEKLFF	TRBV5-1
CASSVAGGGTDTQYF	TRBV9
CSGGPSGDTQYF	TRBV29-1
CATSDPGLPTDTQYF	TRBV24-1
CASSPQVNEQFF	TRBV18
CASSRDRTLSEGEAFF	TRBV19
CASSSGQGAAPEAFF	TRBV18
CASSPQRDTTYTEAFF	TRBV11-2
CASSLRGGTNQPQHF	TRBV5-1
CASSLGAGRNQPQHF	TRBV11-3
CASSSQGPETQYF	TRBV2
CATRGDSIGPQHF	TRBV2
CASSPVGTGGQTDNSPLHF	TRBV18
CASSQVGTSGTGELFF	TRBV4-2
CSVEPAGLTDTQYF	TRBV29-1
CASSLRENSPLHF	TRBV27
CASSLLQGAGELFF	TRBV5-1
CAIQASLSTDTQYF	TRBV23-1
CASSYVGTGVTTEAFF	TRBV6-5
CASSPRTGTETQYF	TRBV11-3
CASSVYAAPAVEQFF	TRBV9
CASRASGHETGELFF	TRBV18
CASSPRGQGEKLFF	TRBV7-2
CATSLSYRASGNTIYF	TRBV15
CAISESMNRANYGYTF	TRBV10-3